The 2 T cell receptor beta chains below all came from one sample that was sequenced in a study of shared clonotypes between healthy human individuals. CD8 cells regarded as naive lacked CD45RO, were positively chosen for CCR7, and omitted terminally differentiated effector memory CD45RA+ cells. Sequenced by immunoSEQ multiplex PCR; TCRdb stores in-frame clones only, minus some. Of 550,000 to 750,000 clones listed, around 95% were seen once; the top ten hold 0.11%. The sequencing input was naive CD8+ T cells sorted from blood. The receptors stem from a woman younger than 45 in good health.

This chain uses TRBV9 with TRBJ2-4; TRBD2 agrees at 8 bases. CDR3 length equals 16 residues. Germline values: CDR1 SGDLS, CDR2 YYNGEE. Losses at the gene ends were 0 bases for V and 1 base for J; bases not matched to a gene: 3. CDR3 nucleotide sequence: TGTGCCAGCAGCGTAGAAGCGGGAGAGGCCAAAAACATTCAGTACTTC. Protein sequence: CASSVEAGEAKNIQYF. Drawing the rest from reference TRBV9 and TRBJ2-4, the complete variable domain is DSGVTQTPKHLITATGQRVTLRCSPRSGDLSVYWYQQSLDQGLQFLIQYYNGEERAKGNILERFSAQQFPDLHSELNLSSLELGDSALYFCASSVEAGEAKNIQYFGAGTRLSVL.

The chain uses TRBV27 and TRBJ1-2, with D perhaps TRBD1 (6 bases). Per germline, CDR1 MNHEY and CDR2 SMNVEV (reference sequence). V lost 9 bases to trimming and J lost 5 bases, with 16 bases between them. The CDR3 runs 13 residues. CDR3 in DNA: TGTGCCAGTAGCCCCGGGGGGACATATGGCTACACCTTC. Its protein product is CASSPGGTYGYTF.